One sample yielded the 8 T cell receptor beta chains listed below, sequenced in a study of spatial heterogeneity in lung cancer. TCRdb re-called the 5' RACE reads with MiXCR, one entry per CDR3 protein. The table lists around 120,000 distinct CDR3 sequences, 12% of them singletons. Time point reported: blood at routine non-recurrence follow-up after resection. Whole RNA was taken from tumor, nontumor lung or frozen PBMC; it was then sequenced unsorted. The sample was PBMCs, taken at follow-up. The receptors come from a male donor with early-stage non-small cell lung cancer.

This chain connects TRBV12-3 or TRBV12-4 to TRBJ2-2, with D unresolved. Trimming removed 1 base from V and 11 bases from J, with 5 bases in between. This CDR3 region has 11 residues. The CDR3 loop reads CASSLGFELFF. The DNA for the CDR3 is TGTGCCAGCAGTTTAGGGTTTGAGCTGTTTTTT.

This clonotype was counted only a few times. The J gene is TRBJ2-3, the V gene TRBV10-3; the match to TRBD2 covers 9 bases. Germline V gives CDR1 ENHRY, CDR2 SYGVKD. CDR3 length: 13 amino acids. J lost 1 base, V lost 10 bases, and 3 bases had no gene match. The CDR3 loop reads CATSSGGTDTQYF. The CDR3 DNA sequence: TGTGCCACCTCTAGCGGGGGCACAGATACGCAGTATTTT.

This clonotype was detected ten times or more. The chain recombines TRBV5-6 with TRBJ2-7, with TRBD1 matching over 8 bases. Losses at the gene ends were 3 bases for V and 0 bases for J; bases not matched to a gene: 5. Germline V gene sequence: CDR1 SGHDT, CDR2 YYEEEE. This CDR3 is 15 amino acids long. This CDR3 is CASSSRGHISYEQYF. The CDR3 DNA reads as TGTGCCAGCAGCTCCAGGGGGCATATCTCCTACGAGCAGTACTTC. The entire variable domain, with the rest obtained from reference TRBV5-6 and TRBJ2-7, is as follows: DAGVTQSPTHLIKTRGQQVTLRCSPKSGHDTVSWYQQALGQGPQFIFQYYEEEERQRGNFPDRFSGHQFPNYSSELNVNALLLGDSALYLCASSSRGHISYEQYFGPGTRLTVT.

This clonotype was picked up a small number of times. The chain combines TRBV20-1 with TRBJ1-1; 7 bases map to TRBD1. V shed 2 bases and J 8 bases; nucleotides not matched to a gene: 11. Germline CDR1 and CDR2: DFQATT and SNEGSKA (reference sequence). The CDR3 has 14 amino acids. CDR3 amino acids: CSARKDRPGQEAFF. The DNA of the CDR3 is TGCAGTGCTAGAAAGGACAGGCCCGGGCAAGAAGCTTTCTTT.

This clonotype has more than one count but fewer than ten. The J gene is TRBJ2-1, the V gene TRBV7-2; D is uncertain. In germline, CDR1 is SGHTA, CDR2 FQGNSA. The germline V and J ends were trimmed by 1 base and 3 bases, with 10 bases remaining between them. The CDR3 is made up of 15 amino acids. For the CDR3, the DNA is TGTGCCAGCAGCTTAGGGAATTCTCTCTACAATGAGCAGTTCTTC. Translated: CASSLGNSLYNEQFF. The variable domain in full, with the rest retrieved from reference TRBV7-2 and TRBJ2-1, is GAGVSQSPSNKVTEKGKDVELRCDPISGHTALYWYRQSLGQGLEFLIYFQGNSAPDKSGLPSDRFSAERTGGSVSTLTIQRTQQEDSAVYLCASSLGNSLYNEQFFGPGTRLTVL.

The V and J genes are TRBV5-1 and TRBJ1-5; 8 bases agree with TRBD1. Trimming cost V 0 bases and J 7 bases; bases outside gene matches: 6. The CDR3 is 15 amino acids. CDR1 SGHRS and CDR2 YFSETQ come from the germline V gene. The CDR3 coding sequence is TGCGCCAGCAGCTTGGATACAGGGGGAGAACAGCCCCAGCATTTT. Amino acids: CASSLDTGGEQPQHF.

This clonotype was detected a few times. One end of the junction fails to match germline, which may point to a read error. The chain has TRBV20-1 and TRBJ1-4, with D perhaps matching TRBD1 (5 bases). CDR1 and CDR2 (germline): DFQATT, SNEGSKA (reference sequence). The CDR3 has 13 residues. The CDR3 loop is CSARAGPSEKLFF. Written as DNA, the CDR3 is TGCAGTGCTAGAGCAGGGCCGAGTGAAAAACTGTTTTTC.

This rearrangement joins TRBV28 to TRBJ2-6, with TRBD1 as a possible D gene (5 bases). The CDR3 contains 16 residues. Looked up from germline, CDR1 is MDHEN and CDR2 is SYDVKM. Trimming removed 5 bases from V and 0 bases from J, with 11 bases in between. CDR3 DNA sequence: TGTGCCAGCAGTAGGGGTTACCCCTCTGGGGCCAACGTCCTGACTTTC. Amino acid sequence: CASSRGYPSGANVLTF.